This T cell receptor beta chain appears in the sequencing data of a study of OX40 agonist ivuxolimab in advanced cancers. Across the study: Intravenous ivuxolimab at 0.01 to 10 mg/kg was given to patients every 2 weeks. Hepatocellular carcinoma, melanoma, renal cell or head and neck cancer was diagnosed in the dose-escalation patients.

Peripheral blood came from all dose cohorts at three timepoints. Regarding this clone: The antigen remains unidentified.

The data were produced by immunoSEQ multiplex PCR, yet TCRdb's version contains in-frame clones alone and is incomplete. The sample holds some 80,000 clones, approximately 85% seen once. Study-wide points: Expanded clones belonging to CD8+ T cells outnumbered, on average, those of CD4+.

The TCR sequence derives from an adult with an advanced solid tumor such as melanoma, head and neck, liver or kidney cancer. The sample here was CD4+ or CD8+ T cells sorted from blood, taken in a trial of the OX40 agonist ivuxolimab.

The CDR3 DNA reads TGTGCCAGCAGTGAAAGGGGCCAGGACATTCAGCCCCAGCATTTT. Amino acids: CASSERGQDIQPQHF. V is TRBV2 and J is TRBJ1-5, with D possibly TRBD1 on 5 matching bases. This CDR3 region has 15 residues. V lost 2 bases and J lost 6, with 14 bases in between. Germline V gene data show CDR1 as SNHLY and CDR2 as FYNNEI.